This passage covers 18 T cell receptor beta chains from one sample sequenced in a study of long-term antiretroviral therapy in people with HIV. Survey level was the resolution at which the v3.0 immunoSEQ assay ran. Data came from immunoSEQ multiplex PCR; TCRdb stores just in-frame clones and leaves some out. The sample records some 16,000 clones, around 80% being singletons. The sequenced sample was unsorted PBMCs, obtained 2.1 years after starting antiretroviral therapy. All receptors derive from a man between 40 and 49 years old with HIV.

The chain combines TRBV30 with TRBJ2-7, with 11 bases identical to TRBD1. The CDR3 has 14 residues. CDR1 GTSNPN and CDR2 SVGIG come from the germline V gene (reference sequence). V lost 1 base, J lost 3 bases, and 2 bases stayed unmatched. The CDR3 region is CAWSEGTGGYEQYF. The DNA for the CDR3 is TGTGCCTGGAGTGAGGGGACAGGGGGCTACGAGCAGTACTTC.

V gene TRBV11-2 combines with J gene TRBJ2-5; the match to TRBD2 covers 7 bases. CDR1 is SGHAT and CDR2 is FQNNGV in the germline V gene. V shed 6 bases, J shed 0 bases, and the junction held 7 bases outside the gene matches. The CDR3 has 15 amino acids. The chain's CDR3 is CASSRLLADQETQYF. For the CDR3, the DNA is TGTGCCAGCAGTCGACTTCTAGCGGACCAAGAGACCCAGTACTTC.

This clone was seen more than once but under ten times. The CDR3 nucleotides are TGTGCCAGCAGCTCCCCGGGACAGGGGGTTGGAGAAGCTTTCTTT. The encoded protein is CASSSPGQGVGEAFF. The chain has TRBV7-9 and TRBJ1-1, with TRBD1 identical over 11 bases. CDR1 SEHNR and CDR2 FQNEAQ come from the germline V gene (reference sequence). The CDR3 sequence is 15 residues long. V lost 4 bases, J lost 8 bases, and 9 bases stayed unmatched.

The gene calls are TRBV19 and TRBJ2-7; 8 bases match TRBD1. The CDR3 covers 15 residues. After removal of 4 bases from V and 2 bases from J, the junction contained 7 bases not matched to a gene. Germline loops: CDR1 LNHDA, CDR2 SQIVND (reference sequence). The CDR3 is CASSNPTGATYEQYF. Written as DNA, the CDR3 is TGTGCCAGTAGTAACCCGACAGGGGCCACCTACGAGCAGTACTTC. The variable domain in full, completed from reference TRBV19 and TRBJ2-7, reads DGGITQSPKYLFRKEGQNVTLSCEQNLNHDAMYWYRQDPGQGLRLIYYSQIVNDFQKGDIAEGYSVSREKKESFPLTVTSAQKNPTAFYLCASSNPTGATYEQYFGPGTRLTVT.

CDR3 residues: CASSPTGAGANVLTF. The CDR3, as DNA: TGTGCCAGCTCACCTACAGGGGCTGGGGCCAACGTCCTGACTTTC. The chain uses TRBV18 and TRBJ2-6; 7 bases agree with TRBD1. Per germline, CDR1 KGHSH and CDR2 LQKENI. This CDR3 is 15 amino acids long. Trimming cost V 3 bases and J 2 bases; bases outside gene matches: 1.

The gene calls are TRBV10-2 and TRBJ1-3; 7 bases map to TRBD1. CDR1 is WSHSY and CDR2 is SAAADI in the germline V gene. The V and J ends lost 10 bases and 2 bases, in that order; junction bases with no gene match: 11. The CDR3 sequence is 15 residues long. The CDR3 DNA follows: TGCGCCACCAAGAGGGAGGGGGCGGCTGGAAACACCATATATTTT. Its protein product is CATKREGAAGNTIYF.

This clone was detected a few times. The gene calls are TRBV7-9 and TRBJ2-7; D uncertain. The CDR3 covers 14 residues. V gave up 0 bases and J gave up 4 bases, with 10 bases separating them. Germline V gene lookup returns CDR1 SEHNR and CDR2 FQNEAQ (reference sequence). CDR3 protein: CASSLATAVYEQYF. The DNA of the CDR3 is TGTGCCAGCAGCTTAGCAACGGCGGTGTACGAGCAGTACTTC.

The chain couples TRBV5-1 to TRBJ1-1; the D is unclear. Germline V gene sequence: CDR1 SGHRS, CDR2 YFSETQ. The CDR3 loop spans 15 amino acids. Trimming removed 0 bases at V and 0 bases at J, with 9 bases between. The CDR3 loop is CASSLAAGLNTEAFF. In DNA form, the CDR3 reads TGCGCCAGCAGCTTGGCCGCAGGTCTGAACACTGAAGCTTTCTTT.

The rearrangement joins TRBV27 to TRBJ1-5; 11 nucleotides line up with TRBD1. Losses at the gene ends were 4 bases for V and 3 bases for J; bases not matched to a gene: 5. Looked up from germline, CDR1 is MNHEY and CDR2 is SMNVEV (reference sequence). The CDR3 runs 16 residues. The CDR3 nucleotides are TGTGCCAGCAGTTCCCGGACAGGGGGCCTCAATCAGCCCCAGCATTTT. It specifies CASSSRTGGLNQPQHF.

This chain uses TRBV2 with TRBJ2-7; D is undetermined. Looked up from germline, CDR1 is SNHLY and CDR2 is FYNNEI. The CDR3 contains 14 residues. V lost 6 bases and J 2 bases, leaving 14 bases between the germline ends. CDR3 nucleotides: TGTGCCAGCAGACAGAACGAAGGTCCCTACGAGCAGTACTTC. Translating it yields CASRQNEGPYEQYF.

The V and J genes are TRBV10-3 and TRBJ2-1; 8 bases agree with TRBD2. V lost 4 bases, J lost 7 bases, and 9 bases stayed unmatched. CDR3 size: 15 residues. Germline V lookup: CDR1 ENHRY, CDR2 SYGVKD. The CDR3 loop reads CAISGGISGVNEQFF. The DNA of the CDR3 is TGTGCCATCAGTGGGGGTATTAGCGGGGTAAATGAGCAGTTCTTC.

This clone was observed a handful of times. The rearrangement joins TRBV18 to TRBJ1-4, with 8 bases lining up with TRBD1. The CDR3 totals 17 residues. J was trimmed by 7 bases and V by 2 bases; bases with no gene match: 12. Looked up from germline, CDR1 is KGHSH and CDR2 is LQKENI. The CDR3 loop is CASSPNIPGGAIEKLFF. CDR3 bases: TGTGCCAGCTCACCAAATATACCAGGGGGCGCTATTGAAAAACTGTTTTTT.

This chain connects TRBV7-9 to TRBJ2-3; TRBD1 agrees at 8 bases. The CDR3 runs to 14 residues. After removal of 4 bases from V and 5 bases from J, the junction contained 5 bases not matched to a gene. Germline V CDR1 and CDR2: SEHNR, FQNEAQ (reference sequence). The CDR3 sequence is CASSWGQELDTQYF. CDR3 DNA: TGTGCCAGCAGCTGGGGACAGGAGCTAGATACGCAGTATTTT.

This chain connects TRBV6-5 to TRBJ1-1, with 12 bases aligning to TRBD1. Per the germline V gene, CDR1 is MNHEY and CDR2 is SVGAGI. The ends lost 11 bases at V and 7 bases at J; junction bases unmatched: 8. This CDR3 region has 13 residues. As DNA, the CDR3 is TGTGCCGTAAGGGGACAGGGGGCAAATGAAGCTTTCTTT. Translation gives CAVRGQGANEAFF.

The V and J genes are TRBV7-2 and TRBJ2-2, with 7 bases matching TRBD1. The CDR3 extends over 15 amino acids. The J segment lost 8 bases and the V segment lost 6 bases, leaving 12 bases of the junction unmatched. Per the germline V gene, CDR1 is SGHTA and CDR2 is FQGNSA. DNA of the CDR3: TGTGCCAGCAGTTTTCGGGCTCCGGGACAGGGGGAGCTGTTTTTT. This gives the protein CASSFRAPGQGELFF.

The chain uses TRBV2 and TRBJ1-2, with a possible D match to TRBD1 (5 bases). The CDR3 length is 15 residues. The V gene lost 2 bases and the J gene lost 4 bases, with 14 bases spanning the gap. Germline-derived CDR1 and CDR2 are SNHLY and FYNNEI. CDR3 sequence: CASSEIPQGSYGYTF. As DNA, the CDR3 is TGTGCCAGCAGTGAAATACCTCAGGGATCCTATGGCTACACCTTC.

The rearrangement uses TRBV4-1 and TRBJ2-1; 9 positions agree with TRBD1. V dropped 8 bases and J dropped 7; count of bases not matched to a gene: 6. Germline CDR1 MGHRA, CDR2 YSYEKL. The CDR3 consists of 13 residues. The CDR3 loop is CASGTGKRNEQFF. In DNA, the CDR3 is TGCGCCAGCGGGACAGGGAAAAGAAATGAGCAGTTCTTC.

The CDR3 sequence: CASSDRLAGGTDTQYF. The CDR3 nucleotides are TGTGCCAGCAGCGATCGACTAGCGGGGGGCACAGATACGCAGTATTTT. The chain carries TRBV5-5 and TRBJ2-3, with 12 bases fitting TRBD2. CDR3 size: 16 residues. V shed 4 bases and J 1 base; nucleotides not matched to a gene: 4. Per the germline V gene, CDR1 is SGHKS and CDR2 is YYEKEE (reference sequence).